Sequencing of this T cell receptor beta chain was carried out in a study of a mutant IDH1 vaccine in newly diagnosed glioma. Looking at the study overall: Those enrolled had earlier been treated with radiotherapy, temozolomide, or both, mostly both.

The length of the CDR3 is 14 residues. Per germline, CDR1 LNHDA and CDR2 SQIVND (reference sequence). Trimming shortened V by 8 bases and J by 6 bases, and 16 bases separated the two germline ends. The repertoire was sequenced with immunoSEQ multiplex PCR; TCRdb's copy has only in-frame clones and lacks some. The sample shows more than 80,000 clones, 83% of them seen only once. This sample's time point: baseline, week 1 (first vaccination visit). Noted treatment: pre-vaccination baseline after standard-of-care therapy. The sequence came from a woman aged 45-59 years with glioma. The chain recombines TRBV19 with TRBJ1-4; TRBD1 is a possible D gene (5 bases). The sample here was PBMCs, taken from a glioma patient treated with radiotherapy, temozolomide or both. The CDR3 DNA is TGTGCCAGTGGACGCCCGGGGCAAGATGAAAAACTGTTTTTT. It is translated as CASGRPGQDEKLFF. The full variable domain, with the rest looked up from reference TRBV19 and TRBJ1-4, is DGGITQSPKYLFRKEGQNVTLSCEQNLNHDAMYWYRQDPGQGLRLIYYSQIVNDFQKGDIAEGYSVSREKKESFPLTVTSAQKNPTAFYLCASGRPGQDEKLFFGSGTQLSVL.